This T cell receptor (beta chain) was captured in a study of vaccination and CD4 T cells after COVID-19. Cultured CD4+ T-cell DNA underwent Oncomine TCR Beta short-read sequencing. TCRdb used MiXCR to reprocess the PCR reads, holding one entry per CDR3 protein. The sample lists some 19,000 distinct CDR3 sequences, under 80% seen once, with 23% in the top ten. Treatment here: approximately 9-day PBMC culture with coronavirus spike peptide pools or control peptides (ViraFEST assay). Fresh IL-2 medium replaced half the culture medium on days 3 and 7. Trimming removed 4 bases at V and 7 bases at J, with 14 bases between. The CDR3 is 14 residues long. CDR1 is WNHNN, CDR2 SYGVQD, per germline (reference sequence). Turning to this clonotype: The antigen is undetermined.

The J gene is TRBJ1-5, the V gene TRBV10-1, with D possibly TRBD1 on 6 matching bases. The specimen comprised CD4+ T cells from blood, cultured in vitro, sampled before SARS-CoV-2 vaccination. The clonotype was recovered from a human donor who received a COVID-19 vaccine. The CDR3: CASSASGAGQPQHF. The CDR3 DNA is TGCGCCAGCAGTGCATCGGGGGCCGGGCAGCCCCAGCATTTT.